The TCR beta chain described here comes from a study of T cell responses to AZD1222 COVID-19 vaccine. V lost 2 bases to trimming and J lost 4 bases, with 9 bases between them. The CDR3 spans 13 residues. Per germline, CDR1 MNHEY and CDR2 SMNVEV (reference sequence). This table comes from immunoSEQ multiplex PCR, and its TCRdb copy is limited to in-frame clones, with some not included. The sample holds some 120,000 clones, roughly 90% seen once. Overall study results and limits: Elevations in Spike-specific TCR breadth and depth followed administration of two AZD1222 doses.

Remarks on this clone: Its antigen is currently unknown.

The material sequenced was peripheral blood, taken 28 days after the second AZD1222 dose. The V gene is TRBV27, the J gene TRBJ2-7; weak D call: TRBD1 (6 bases). The TCR originated in an adult who received the AZD1222 COVID-19 vaccine. The CDR3 sequence is CASSLQGSYEQYF. CDR3 in DNA: TGTGCCAGCAGTTTACAGGGGTCGTACGAGCAGTACTTC.